Each of the 13 T cell receptor beta chains below was sequenced from the same sample in a study of CXCR3-negative and CXCR3-positive naive CD8 T cells. The method, 5' RACE with UMI labels, was used to prepare the TRB cDNA libraries. TCRdb reprocessed the 5' RACE reads and reports one entry per CDR3 protein, with no DNA. The table counts more than 45,000 distinct CDR3 sequences; about 0.43% lies in the top ten. Sequencing was performed on naive CXCR3- CD8+ T cells from blood. Regarding subset: CD45RO-CCR7+CD27+CD95- naive CD8+ T cells lacking CXCR3 (TNR3-). These TCRs come from a human donor in good health. Some clones in this sample may be carry-over from other donors' samples.

The chain carries TRBV29-1 and TRBJ2-5; TCRdb's D call, TRBD2, is unchecked because there is no DNA. The V gene's germline CDR1 is SQVTM and CDR2 ANQGSEA. This CDR3 has 17 amino acids. CDR3: CSVVSSGGAIPVETQYF.

V usage is TRBV5-8 and J usage is TRBJ2-1; TCRdb's D gene call, TRBD1, goes unchecked for lack of DNA. The CDR3 runs to 16 residues. Looked up from germline, CDR1 is SGHTS and CDR2 is YDEGEE. The CDR3 loop reads CASPPPGQGPYNEQFF. Variable domain in full (rest from reference TRBV5-8 and TRBJ2-1): EAGVTQSPTHLIKTRGQQATLRCSPISGHTSVYWYQQALGLGLQFLLWYDEGEERNRGNFPPRFSGRQFPNYSSELNVNALELEDSALYLCASPPPGQGPYNEQFFGPGTRLTVL.

This chain uses TRBV12-3 or TRBV12-4 with TRBJ1-1. This CDR3 is built from 13 residues. The CDR3 loop is CASSWQVNTEAFF.

This chain uses TRBV3-1 with TRBJ2-2. CDR3 length: 17 residues. CDR1 is LGHDT and CDR2 is YNNKEL in the germline V gene (reference sequence). The CDR3 reads CASSQALQTFPTGELFF.

The chain employs TRBV7-9 and TRBJ1-2; TCRdb designates TRBD1, a call that cannot be tested without DNA. CDR3 length equals 15 residues. CDR1 SEHNR and CDR2 FQNEAQ come from the germline V gene (reference sequence). CDR3 amino acids: CASSLALPTGEDYTF.

The chain is built from TRBV29-1 and TRBJ1-2. This CDR3 contains 14 residues. The germline V gene encodes CDR1 SQVTM and CDR2 ANQGSEA. Here the CDR3 reads CSVDPAAEYYGYTF.

This chain connects TRBV10-3 to TRBJ1-5; with no DNA, the TCRdb D assignment of TRBD1 cannot be verified. The CDR3 totals 16 residues. From germline, CDR1 is ENHRY and CDR2 SYGVKD. CDR3 sequence: CAISESMTGARQPQHF.

The chain uses TRBV12-3 or TRBV12-4 and TRBJ2-1; the D call of TRBD2 rests on TCRdb alone, since no DNA is present to check it. This CDR3 is 15 amino acids long. CDR3 loop: CASSGSGGPYNEQFF.

The gene calls are TRBV18 and TRBJ2-5. This CDR3 comprises 14 residues. Germline lookup yields CDR1 KGHSH and CDR2 LQKENI. CDR3 sequence: CASSPQGFQETQYF.

V usage is TRBV7-2 and J usage is TRBJ2-1; TCRdb's assignment of TRBD2 cannot be checked, as there is no DNA. This CDR3 region has 17 residues. CDR1 SGHTA and CDR2 FQGNSA come from the germline V gene. This chain's CDR3 is CASSLDLSGGAYNEQFF.

This chain links TRBV5-1 with TRBJ1-1; the TCRdb call, TRBD1, lacks DNA for checking. Germline CDR1 reads SGHRS; CDR2 reads YFSETQ. The CDR3 totals 17 residues. The CDR3 protein is CASSLSYISRGSTEAFF.

The CDR3 region is CASSLGVPNTEAFF. This chain connects TRBV11-2 to TRBJ1-1. The CDR3 has 14 residues. CDR1 is SGHAT and CDR2 is FQNNGV in the germline V gene.

The chain has TRBV6-5 and TRBJ1-1. This CDR3 has 13 amino acids. Looked up from germline, CDR1 is MNHEY and CDR2 is SVGAGI. CDR3 loop: CASSSDRNTEAFF.